This T cell receptor (beta chain) was identified during a study of response to subunit inactivated influenza vaccine (dated by TCRdb to 2017 to 2018). Notes on the research overall: Deep quantitative T cell receptor repertoire profiling was used in the study to track responses to a trivalent subunit inactivated influenza vaccine. Overall study results and their limits: The authors proposed that each seasonal influenza vaccination may bring in only a limited number of new T cells.

In this sample, this clonotype turned up a few times. Its antigen is still unknown. No much larger clonotype is one base removed from it; base qualities were not supplied. Based on the germline V gene, the CDR1 and CDR2 sequences are SGHVS and FQNEAQ. A distance of 10 bases separates the germline ends of V and J, which lose 1 base and 0 bases respectively. The CDR3 runs 16 amino acids, cysteine and phenylalanine included. CDR3 DNA is the only sequence kept; it has 48 bases, read in frame from the first base. The library was obtained by RT-PCR. The reads were generated on an Illumina HiSeq 2500. TCRdb handled the public reads itself, with Q25 trimming in fastp and clone calling in MiXCR, and kept productive beta chains. One record per CDR3 amino acid sequence lists the most common genes and DNA. The sample profile shows around 520,000 distinct CDR3 sequences; approximately 24% of them were found once. In total, the top ten clones hold 1.9% of the sample.

This TCR was recovered from a man in his forties or fifties who received an inactivated influenza vaccine. Donor details come from another sample of the same person, matched by shared clones. The chain was built from TRBV7-8 and TRBJ2-1; TRBD1 is perhaps the D gene, given 5 matching bases. Material: CD4+ T cells sorted from PBMCs, obtained less than 6 days after vaccination. CDR3 region: CASSLGGRSSYNEQFF. The nucleotide sequence reads as follows: TGTGCCAGCAGCTTAGGGGGCAGGAGCTCCTACAATGAGCAGTTCTTC.